The clone carrying this T cell receptor (beta chain) came up many times. The antigen remains unidentified. Germline V CDR1 and CDR2: SGHTA, FQGNSA. The CDR3 is 16 amino acids. Trimming took 5 bases from V and 10 from J, leaving 21 bases between them. This specimen comes from a study of T cell repertoires in cytomegalovirus infection. Study details: Public TCR beta signatures marked donors with CMV infection and the matching HLA. Study results and limitations: Identification of carriers of CMV plus the relevant HLA was performed using cumulative public TCR beta family frequency. There were HLA-C-restricted CMV-specific TCR beta clonotypes dominating the ex vivo response.

TCRdb passed the reads through MiXCR, listing each CDR3 protein once. This sample has about 490,000 distinct CDR3 sequences, with approximately 10% found just once. This clonotype originated in a human donor in good health (CMV status not recorded). Some clones in this sample may be carry-over from other donors' samples. The chain employs TRBV7-2 and TRBJ1-6; D is perhaps TRBD1 (6 bases). Sequenced input: PBMCs. The CDR3 coding sequence is TGTGCCAGCAGCCCTCAGACAGGTGGAAGGTACTCACCCCTCCACTTT. Translating it yields CASSPQTGGRYSPLHF.